This TCR beta chain came from a study of blood T cell repertoires in COVID-19. Across the study: PBMCs, B-cell-depleted T cells, or T cells provided the cDNA or gDNA that made up the material.

The method was immunoSEQ multiplex PCR; TCRdb's version includes in-frame clones alone and lacks a portion of them. The sample lists about 97,000 clones, around 87% occurring once. Germline V gene lookup returns CDR1 SNHLY and CDR2 FYNNEI. The V gene lost 7 bases and the J gene lost 3 bases, with 10 bases spanning the gap. The CDR3 spans 12 residues. The source is a human donor in a cohort sampled during active COVID-19. Sequencing used peripheral blood. The chain combines TRBV2 with TRBJ2-7; D may be TRBD1 (5 bases). The CDR3 loop is CASKPDSYEQYF. The DNA for the CDR3 is TGTGCCAGCAAACCCGACAGCTACGAGCAGTACTTC. The variable domain in full, completed from reference TRBV2 and TRBJ2-7, reads EPEVTQTPSHQVTQMGQEVILRCVPISNHLYFYWYRQILGQKVEFLVSFYNNEISEKSEIFDDQFSVERPDGSNFTLKIRSTKLEDSAMYFCASKPDSYEQYFGPGTRLTVT.